This is a list of T cell receptor beta chains from one sample in a study of cytomegalovirus exposure and HLA in healthy donors. The assay was immunoSEQ multiplex PCR, and TCRdb's table has in-frame clones only and misses some. This sample has some 130,000 clones, with 85% to 90% found just once. The sample comprised PBMCs. Receptors were obtained from a young man in good health and CMV-seronegative. CDR3s include the opening cysteine and the closing phenylalanine or tryptophan. The D gene is left open where the match is weak. Part of the rows lack a size; the others show once, few, many or a class for expanded clones.

D	V	size	J	CDR3
TRBD2	TRBV29-1	once	TRBJ2-1	CSGGTSGVNEQFF
TRBD1	TRBV25-1	NA	TRBJ2-3	CASSTGGTDTQYF
TRBD1	TRBV5-1	many	TRBJ2-3	CASSQDRGREDTQYF
NA	TRBV4-3	NA	TRBJ2-7	CASSQVDDSEQYF
NA	TRBV7-7	NA	TRBJ2-5	CASSVAPTGETQYF
NA	TRBV5-6	NA	TRBJ2-5	CASSLETAGGDLETQYF
TRBD1	TRBV12-5	NA	TRBJ1-3	CASGWGRDRGPLSGNTIYF
TRBD1	TRBV5-1	NA	TRBJ2-6	CASSPPGQANSGANVLTF
NA	TRBV7-9	NA	TRBJ2-5	CASSTPELPAGIHF
NA	TRBV7-8	few	TRBJ2-1	CASSLGAGAGYNEQFF
TRBD1	TRBV7-7	NA	TRBJ2-5	CASSFRDRLQETQYF
TRBD1	TRBV14	NA	TRBJ2-3	CASSTRDRVRDTQYF
TRBD2	TRBV7-9	NA	TRBJ2-2	CASSKTSGGGTGELFF
TRBD2	TRBV2	NA	TRBJ2-1	CASSKIRAGGSYNEQFF
NA	TRBV25-1	few	TRBJ1-3	CASSHGNTIYF
NA	TRBV5-6	NA	TRBJ2-7	CASSPGGDLPYEQYF
TRBD1	TRBV29-1	NA	TRBJ2-1	CSVDGQGVRYNEQFF
TRBD1	TRBV7-2	NA	TRBJ1-2	CASSPGQGSAYGYTF
NA	TRBV7-2	NA	TRBJ2-7	CASSSGPFPEQYF
NA	TRBV11-2	NA	TRBJ1-3	CASSLVSQAGSGNTIYF
NA	TRBV5-1	NA	TRBJ2-5	CASSLQGAETQYF
NA	TRBV2	NA	TRBJ2-3	CASTLGAARHTDTQYF
NA	TRBV28	NA	TRBJ2-7	CASIQAGSSYEQYF
NA	TRBV7-9	NA	TRBJ2-1	CASSLELGYNEQFF
NA	TRBV7-7	once	TRBJ2-5	CASSLVGAWGETQYF
TRBD2	TRBV27	NA	TRBJ2-1	CASSLEGWDTSGGPRKQFF
NA	TRBV7-2	once	TRBJ1-2	CASRPSAPLTRGYTF
NA	TRBV27	NA	TRBJ1-2	CASSLGRGRVYGYTF
NA	TRBV7-2	many	TRBJ2-7	CASSPSGVALTPHF
NA	TRBV6-1	NA	TRBJ2-1	CASSQSDGEQFF
TRBD2	TRBV7-6	NA	TRBJ2-2	CASSLGSGINTGELFF
TRBD1	TRBV11-2	NA	TRBJ1-2	CASSLGPGTGLYGYTF
TRBD2	TRBV7-8	NA	TRBJ2-3	CASSAGGGADTQYF
NA	TRBV4-3	NA	TRBJ2-3	CASSQNRYTQYF
NA	TRBV28	once	TRBJ1-1	CASKRAGSTEAFF
NA	TRBV18	NA	TRBJ1-6	CASSSGRRGNSPLHF
NA	TRBV7-2	NA	TRBJ2-2	CASSSTGELFF
NA	TRBV5-1	NA	TRBJ1-3	CASSLGAQGLPGNTIYF
NA	TRBV9	NA	TRBJ2-3	CASSVDSSTDTQYF
TRBD2	TRBV7-6	NA	TRBJ2-3	CASSLLAGGPTDTQYF
TRBD1	TRBV7-2	NA	TRBJ2-1	CASTLTGFSYNEQFF
TRBD2	TRBV5-1	NA	TRBJ2-3	CASFGGSGGSDTQYF
TRBD1	TRBV18	NA	TRBJ1-2	CASSPPTGKRSGYTF
NA	TRBV11-2	NA	TRBJ1-2	CASIPGWGGRDYGYTF
TRBD1	TRBV7-8	NA	TRBJ1-5	CASSPGERGQGTLVSNQPQHF
TRBD2	TRBV4-3	NA	TRBJ2-2	CASSQDVSGWREHTGELFF
TRBD1	TRBV7-7	NA	TRBJ2-1	CASSPGAGGSYNEQFF
NA	TRBV11-1	NA	TRBJ2-2	CASSPRRENTGELFF
NA	TRBV2	NA	TRBJ1-5	CASGRGRGPQHF
NA	TRBV16	NA	TRBJ2-7	CASSQQGEPSYEQYF
NA	TRBV5-1	once	TRBJ2-1	CASSLGGANNEQFF
NA	TRBV5-1	NA	TRBJ2-1	CASSSVRGSNEQFF
TRBD1	TRBV6-1	once	TRBJ1-2	CASSPGQGRGYTF
NA	TRBV7-2	NA	TRBJ2-7	CASSPTLVASYEQYF
TRBD2	TRBV9	few	TRBJ2-7	CASSVSGGAALIYEQYF